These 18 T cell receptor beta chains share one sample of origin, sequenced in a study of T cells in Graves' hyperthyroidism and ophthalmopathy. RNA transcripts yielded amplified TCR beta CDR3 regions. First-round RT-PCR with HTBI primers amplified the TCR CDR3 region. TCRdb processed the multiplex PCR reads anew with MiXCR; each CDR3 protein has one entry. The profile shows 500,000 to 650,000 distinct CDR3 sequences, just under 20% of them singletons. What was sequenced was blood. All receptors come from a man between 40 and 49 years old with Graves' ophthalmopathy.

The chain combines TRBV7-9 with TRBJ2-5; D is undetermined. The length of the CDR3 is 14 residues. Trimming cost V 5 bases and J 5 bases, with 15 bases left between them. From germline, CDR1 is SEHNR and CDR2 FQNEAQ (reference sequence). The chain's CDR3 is CASSPPSWHETQYF. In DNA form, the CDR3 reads TGTGCCAGCAGCCCCCCAAGTTGGCACGAGACCCAGTACTTC.

The CDR3 DNA reads TGTGCCAGCAGTGGGTTGTCGAACGGCAAAAACATTCAGTACTTC. It is translated as CASSGLSNGKNIQYF. The chain recombines TRBV6-1 with TRBJ2-4; D is ambiguous. Germline values: CDR1 MNHNS, CDR2 SASEGT. V lost 4 bases, J lost 3 bases, and 13 bases lay in between. The CDR3 is 15 amino acids.

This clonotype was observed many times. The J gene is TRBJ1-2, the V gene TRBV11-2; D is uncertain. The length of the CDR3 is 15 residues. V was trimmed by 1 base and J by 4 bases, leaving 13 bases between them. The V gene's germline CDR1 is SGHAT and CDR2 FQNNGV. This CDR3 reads CASSLVPSDAYGYTF. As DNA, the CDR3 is TGTGCCAGCAGCTTAGTCCCCTCAGACGCCTATGGCTACACCTTC.

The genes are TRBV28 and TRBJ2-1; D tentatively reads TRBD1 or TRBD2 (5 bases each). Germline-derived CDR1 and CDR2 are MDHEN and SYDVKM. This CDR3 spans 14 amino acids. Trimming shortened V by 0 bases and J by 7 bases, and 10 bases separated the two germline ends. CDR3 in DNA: TGTGCCAGCAGTTTATGGGGGGAGCGTAATGAGCAGTTCTTC. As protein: CASSLWGERNEQFF.

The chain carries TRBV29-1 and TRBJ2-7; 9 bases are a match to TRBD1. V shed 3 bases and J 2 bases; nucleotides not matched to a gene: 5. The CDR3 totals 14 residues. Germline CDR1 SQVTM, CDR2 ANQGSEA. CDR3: CSVEGQGAPYEQYF. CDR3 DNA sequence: TGCAGCGTTGAGGGACAGGGCGCCCCCTACGAGCAGTACTTC.

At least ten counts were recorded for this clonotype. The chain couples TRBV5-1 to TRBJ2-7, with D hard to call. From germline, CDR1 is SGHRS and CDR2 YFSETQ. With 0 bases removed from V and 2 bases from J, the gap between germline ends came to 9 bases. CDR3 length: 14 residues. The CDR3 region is CASSLEGWAYEQYF. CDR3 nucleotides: TGCGCCAGCAGCTTGGAGGGCTGGGCCTACGAGCAGTACTTC. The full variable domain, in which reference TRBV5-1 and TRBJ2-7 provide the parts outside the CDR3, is KAGVTQTPRYLIKTRGQQVTLSCSPISGHRSVSWYQQTPGQGLQFLFEYFSETQRNKGNFPGRFSGRQFSNSRSEMNVSTLELGDSALYLCASSLEGWAYEQYFGPGTRLTVT.

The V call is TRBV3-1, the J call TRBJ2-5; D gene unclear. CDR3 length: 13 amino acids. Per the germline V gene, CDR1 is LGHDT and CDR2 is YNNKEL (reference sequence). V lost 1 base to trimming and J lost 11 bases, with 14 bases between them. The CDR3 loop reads CASSQGGPGAQYF. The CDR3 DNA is TGTGCCAGCAGCCAAGGAGGCCCCGGCGCTCAGTACTTC.

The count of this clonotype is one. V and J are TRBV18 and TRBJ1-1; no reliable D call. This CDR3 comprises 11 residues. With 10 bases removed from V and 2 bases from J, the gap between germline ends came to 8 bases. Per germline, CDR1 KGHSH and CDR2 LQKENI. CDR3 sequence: CATTANTEAFF. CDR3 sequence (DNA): TGTGCCACTACGGCAAACACTGAAGCTTTCTTT.

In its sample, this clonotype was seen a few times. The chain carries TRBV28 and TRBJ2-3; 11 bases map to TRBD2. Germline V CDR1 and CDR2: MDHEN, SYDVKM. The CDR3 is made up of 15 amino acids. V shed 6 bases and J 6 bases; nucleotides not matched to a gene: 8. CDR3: CASSPTSGGIDTQYF. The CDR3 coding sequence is TGTGCCAGCAGCCCAACTAGCGGGGGTATTGATACGCAGTATTTT. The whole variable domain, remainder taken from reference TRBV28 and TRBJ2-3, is DVKVTQSSRYLVKRTGEKVFLECVQDMDHENMFWYRQDPGLGLRLIYFSYDVKMKEKGDIPEGYSVSREKKERFSLILESASTNQTSMYLCASSPTSGGIDTQYFGPGTRLTVL.

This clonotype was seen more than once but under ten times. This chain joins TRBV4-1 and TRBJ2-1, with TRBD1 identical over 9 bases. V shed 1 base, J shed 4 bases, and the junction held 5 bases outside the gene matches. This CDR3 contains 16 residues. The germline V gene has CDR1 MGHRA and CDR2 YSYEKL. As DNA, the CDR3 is TGCGCCAGCAGCCAAGGGGGGACAGGGACTTACAATGAGCAGTTCTTC. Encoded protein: CASSQGGTGTYNEQFF.

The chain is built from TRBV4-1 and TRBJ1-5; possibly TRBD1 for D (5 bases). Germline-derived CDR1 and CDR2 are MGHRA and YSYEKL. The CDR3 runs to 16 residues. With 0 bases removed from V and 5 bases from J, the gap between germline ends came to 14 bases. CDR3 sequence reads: CASSQEGRGGDQPQHF. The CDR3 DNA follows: TGCGCCAGCAGCCAAGAAGGGAGGGGTGGCGATCAGCCCCAGCATTTT.

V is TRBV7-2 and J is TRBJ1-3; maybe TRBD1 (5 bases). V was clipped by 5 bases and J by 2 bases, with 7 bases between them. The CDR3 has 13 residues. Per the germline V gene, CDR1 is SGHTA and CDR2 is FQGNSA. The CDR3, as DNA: TGTGCCAGCAGCACGGGGCCTGGAAACACCATATATTTT. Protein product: CASSTGPGNTIYF.

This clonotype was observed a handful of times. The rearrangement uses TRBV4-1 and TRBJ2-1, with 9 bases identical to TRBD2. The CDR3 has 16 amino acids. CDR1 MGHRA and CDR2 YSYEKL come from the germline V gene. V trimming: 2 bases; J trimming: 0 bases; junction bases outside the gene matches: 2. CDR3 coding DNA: TGCGCCAGCAGCCAATATAGCGGGAGCTCCTACAATGAGCAGTTCTTC. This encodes CASSQYSGSSYNEQFF.

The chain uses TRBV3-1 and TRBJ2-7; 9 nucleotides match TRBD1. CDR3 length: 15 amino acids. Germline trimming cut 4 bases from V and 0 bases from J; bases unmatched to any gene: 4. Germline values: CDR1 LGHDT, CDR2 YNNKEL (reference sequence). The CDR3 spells CASSPGTGSSYEQYF. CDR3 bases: TGTGCCAGCAGCCCCGGGACAGGGAGCTCCTACGAGCAGTACTTC.

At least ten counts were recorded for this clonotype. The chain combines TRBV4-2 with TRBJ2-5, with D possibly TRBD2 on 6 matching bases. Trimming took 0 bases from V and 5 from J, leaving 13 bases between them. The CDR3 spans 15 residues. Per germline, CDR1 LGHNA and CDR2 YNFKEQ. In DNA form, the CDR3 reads TGTGCCAGCAGCCAAGAGGGGACTGGAACGGAGACCCAGTACTTC. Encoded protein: CASSQEGTGTETQYF.

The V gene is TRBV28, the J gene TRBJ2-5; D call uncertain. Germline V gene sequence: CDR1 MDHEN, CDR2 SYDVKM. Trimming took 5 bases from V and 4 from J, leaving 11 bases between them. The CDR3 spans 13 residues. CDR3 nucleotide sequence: TGTGCCAGCAGTCCCACGATGCGAGAGACCCAGTACTTC. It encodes CASSPTMRETQYF.

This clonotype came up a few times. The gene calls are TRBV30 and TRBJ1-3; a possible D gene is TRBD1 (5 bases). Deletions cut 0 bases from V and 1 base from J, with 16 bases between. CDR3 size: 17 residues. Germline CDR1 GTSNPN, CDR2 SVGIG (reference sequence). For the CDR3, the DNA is TGTGCCTGGAGTGTAATTCCTCGGGGGTGGTCTGGAAACACCATATATTTT. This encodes CAWSVIPRGWSGNTIYF.

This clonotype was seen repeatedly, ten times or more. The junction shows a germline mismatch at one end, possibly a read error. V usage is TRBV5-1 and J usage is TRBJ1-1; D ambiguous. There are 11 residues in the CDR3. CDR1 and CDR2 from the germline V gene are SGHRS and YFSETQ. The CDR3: CASSLGREAFF. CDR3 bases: TGTGCCAGCAGCCTCGGACGTGAAGCTTTCTTT. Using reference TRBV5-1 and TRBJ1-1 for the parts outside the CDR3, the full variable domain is KAGVTQTPRYLIKTRGQQVTLSCSPISGHRSVSWYQQTPGQGLQFLFEYFSETQRNKGNFPGRFSGRQFSNSRSEMNVSTLELGDSALYLCASSLGREAFFGQGTRLTVV.